These 20 T cell receptor beta chains were all obtained from the same sample, sequenced in a study of blood T cell repertoires in COVID-19. Here immunoSEQ multiplex PCR was the method, and the copy in TCRdb shows in-frame clones only, minus some. The table includes approximately 350,000 clones, 89% detected once. The sequenced sample consisted of peripheral blood. These receptors were taken from a woman aged 25 to 39 with COVID-19, enrolled during active disease.

This sequence joins TRBV6-6 and TRBJ1-5; D remains unclear. The CDR3 has 10 amino acids. Deletions cut 7 bases from V and 5 bases from J, with 3 bases between. The germline CDR1 and CDR2 sequences are MNHNY and SVGAGI (reference sequence). The CDR3 bases are TGTGCCAGCAACTATCAGCCCCAGCATTTT. Its translation: CASNYQPQHF.

The chain couples TRBV5-1 to TRBJ1-6; TRBD1 matches at 9 bases. CDR3 length equals 16 residues. J was trimmed by 5 bases and V by 3 bases; bases with no gene match: 6. CDR1 is SGHRS and CDR2 is YFSETQ in the germline V gene. DNA for the CDR3: TGCGCCAGCAGCTGGGACGGGACAGGGCATAATTCACCCCTCCACTTT. Translated, it gives CASSWDGTGHNSPLHF.

V and J are TRBV7-2 and TRBJ2-7, with 10 bases that match TRBD2. Looked up from germline, CDR1 is SGHTA and CDR2 is FQGNSA. The CDR3 consists of 15 residues. The junction had 4 bases not matched to a gene; V was cut back by 5 bases and J by 0 bases. As DNA, the CDR3 is TGTGCCAGCAGCCCCGGGACTAGCGTCTCCTACGAGCAGTACTTC. Protein sequence: CASSPGTSVSYEQYF.

V and J are TRBV15 and TRBJ2-1; 7 positions match TRBD1. This CDR3 spans 16 amino acids. Losses at the gene ends were 0 bases for V and 6 bases for J; bases not matched to a gene: 8. CDR1 is LNHNV, CDR2 YYDKDF, per germline (reference sequence). CDR3 amino acids: CATSRDKGASGNEQFF. CDR3 nucleotide sequence: TGTGCCACCAGCAGAGATAAGGGGGCCTCCGGCAATGAGCAGTTCTTC.

The V and J genes are TRBV10-1 and TRBJ2-1, with 8 bases fitting TRBD1. The CDR3 contains 11 residues. Germline V gene data show CDR1 as WNHNN and CDR2 as SYGVQD (reference sequence). V dropped 5 bases and J dropped 15; count of bases not matched to a gene: 6. CDR3 sequence (DNA): TGCGCCAGCAGTCAAGGACAGGGTCGGTTCTTC. It is translated as CASSQGQGRFF.

The chain uses TRBV6-1 and TRBJ1-3, with D perhaps TRBD1 (6 bases). This CDR3 has 15 amino acids. Germline loops: CDR1 MNHNS, CDR2 SASEGT. Trimming took off 1 base at V and 4 bases at J, with 11 bases between the two ends. The CDR3, as DNA: TGTGCCAGCAGTGAAGGCAGGGGTGCGGGAAACACCATATATTTT. Protein: CASSEGRGAGNTIYF.

Here the CDR3 reads CASENYRRRALYNEQFF. In DNA form, the CDR3 reads TGTGCCAGCGAAAATTACCGTAGGCGGGCCCTGTACAATGAGCAGTTCTTC. This chain joins TRBV11-2 and TRBJ2-1; tentatively, D is TRBD2 (5 bases). V lost 8 bases, J lost 4 bases, and 24 bases lay in between. CDR1 SGHAT and CDR2 FQNNGV come from the germline V gene. The CDR3 is 17 residues long.

The chain carries TRBV4-1 and TRBJ2-2; 11 bases match TRBD2. With 4 bases clipped from V and 6 bases from J, the junction kept 10 bases outside the gene matches. The CDR3 spans 17 residues. Germline CDR1 reads MGHRA; CDR2 reads YSYEKL. The CDR3 DNA is TGCGCCAGCAGCCGGTCTAGCGGGGGGCATGGACCCGGGGAGCTGTTTTTT. Its protein product is CASSRSSGGHGPGELFF.

This chain joins TRBV4-1 and TRBJ2-7; 10 bases match TRBD2. CDR1 and CDR2 (germline): MGHRA, YSYEKL. V was pared by 1 base and J by 2 bases, with 5 bases of the junction left unmatched. The CDR3 consists of 16 residues. CDR3 sequence: CASSQGTSGVAYEQYV. DNA for the CDR3: TGCGCCAGCAGCCAAGGGACTAGCGGCGTAGCCTACGAGCAGTACGTC.

The V and J genes are TRBV29-1 and TRBJ1-5; 8 bases agree with TRBD1. The V and J ends lost 4 bases and 5 bases, in that order; junction bases with no gene match: 4. The germline V gene has CDR1 SQVTM and CDR2 ANQGSEA. This CDR3 is 13 amino acids long. The CDR3 loop reads CSVAQGEDQPQHF. DNA for the CDR3: TGCAGCGTTGCACAGGGGGAGGATCAGCCCCAGCATTTT.

The rearrangement uses TRBV6-2 or TRBV6-3 and TRBJ2-3; 7 bases agree with TRBD2. There are 15 residues in the CDR3. V dropped 2 bases and J dropped 3; count of bases not matched to a gene: 5. CDR1 is MNHEY and CDR2 is SVGEGT in the germline V gene. The CDR3 region has the DNA TGTGCCAGCAGTTACGTGGGCGGGAGTACAGATACGCAGTATTTT. It codes for CASSYVGGSTDTQYF.

This chain uses TRBV5-1 with TRBJ2-1; tentatively, D is TRBD2 (6 bases). Germline lookup yields CDR1 SGHRS and CDR2 YFSETQ. V was cut by 4 bases and J by 7 bases, with 9 bases left in between. The CDR3 runs to 12 residues. DNA of the CDR3: TGCGCCAGCAGCCCCGGGGGAAATGAGCAGTTCTTC. As protein: CASSPGGNEQFF.

The chain couples TRBV7-2 to TRBJ1-3; TRBD1 might be the D (5 bases). Between the trimmed V and J ends, which lost 3 bases and 1 base, there was a span of 10 bases. This CDR3 region has 15 residues. Germline V lookup: CDR1 SGHTA, CDR2 FQGNSA. Here the CDR3 reads CASSFVDTSGNTIYF. DNA of the CDR3: TGTGCCAGCAGCTTCGTGGACACGTCTGGAAACACCATATATTTT.

This clone was recorded once. The chain employs TRBV7-2 and TRBJ1-5; D is undetermined. V lost 2 bases and J 4 bases, leaving 9 bases between the germline ends. This CDR3 comprises 14 residues. Germline CDR1 is SGHTA and CDR2 is FQGNSA. The CDR3: CASSLNGWNQPQHF. The CDR3 DNA sequence: TGTGCCAGCAGCTTAAACGGGTGGAATCAGCCCCAGCATTTT.

The chain links TRBV6-2 or TRBV6-3 to TRBJ1-2; D may be TRBD1 (6 bases). The CDR3 contains 14 residues. V lost 3 bases and J 5 bases, leaving 13 bases between the germline ends. Germline V gene lookup returns CDR1 MNHEY and CDR2 SVGEGT. As DNA, the CDR3 is TGTGCCAGCAGTTATTTCGGACAGCCGTATGGCTACACCTTC. Protein: CASSYFGQPYGYTF.

The chain uses TRBV27 and TRBJ2-1; 8 nucleotides match TRBD2. The CDR3 spans 16 residues. Germline V gene data show CDR1 as MNHEY and CDR2 as SMNVEV (reference sequence). CDR3 DNA sequence: TGTGCTATCAGAGGACTAGCCACGAGCTCCTACAATGAGCAGTTCTTC. Amino acid sequence: CAIRGLATSSYNEQFF.

The J gene is TRBJ2-5, the V gene TRBV6-1; 10 bases are a match to TRBD1. The V segment lost 3 bases and the J segment 3 bases; nucleotides outside the gene matches: 10. CDR1 is MNHNS, CDR2 SASEGT, per germline. The CDR3 is made up of 17 amino acids. The CDR3 DNA follows: TGTGCCAGCAGTGAGGAGGGGACAGGGGTTTACAAAGAGACCCAGTACTTC. Translated, it gives CASSEEGTGVYKETQYF.

The table lists this clone with a count of one. The chain is built from TRBV5-1 and TRBJ2-1; 7 bases match TRBD1. This CDR3 contains 16 residues. V lost 6 bases, J lost 1 base, and 10 bases stayed unmatched. Germline CDR1 reads SGHRS; CDR2 reads YFSETQ. The CDR3 region has the DNA TGCGCCAGCACCCGGGACAGCGTAAGATCCTACAATGAGCAGTTCTTC. Protein sequence: CASTRDSVRSYNEQFF.

The chain carries TRBV6-5 and TRBJ2-2, with 8 bases aligning to TRBD1. The junction had 4 bases not matched to a gene; V was cut back by 5 bases and J by 5 bases. The germline V gene has CDR1 MNHEY and CDR2 SVGAGI. The CDR3 consists of 14 residues. The CDR3 loop reads CASSINRGTGELFF. Written as DNA, the CDR3 is TGTGCCAGCAGTATAAACAGGGGGACCGGGGAGCTGTTTTTT.

The chain carries TRBV30 and TRBJ2-1; weak D call: TRBD2 (6 bases). The CDR3 totals 13 residues. The germline gives CDR1 GTSNPN, CDR2 SVGIG (reference sequence). V gave up 0 bases and J gave up 10 bases, with 13 bases separating them. The CDR3 here is CAWSVQGRGEQFF. The CDR3 coding sequence is TGTGCCTGGAGTGTACAAGGGCGGGGAGAGCAGTTCTTC.